One and the same sample provided the 7 T cell receptor beta chains below, sequenced in a study of T cell responses to AZD1222 COVID-19 vaccine. TCRdb's table, derived via immunoSEQ multiplex PCR, lists solely in-frame clones and lacks some. In the table there are tens of thousands of clones, more than 60% of which are singletons. The sequencing here drew on peripheral blood, taken 28 days after the second dose of the MenACWY control vaccine. The receptors were sampled from an adult who received the MenACWY meningococcal vaccine as a control.

V is TRBV18 and J is TRBJ2-7; no clear D gene. The germline V gene has CDR1 KGHSH and CDR2 LQKENI. V lost 3 bases and J lost 2, with 11 bases in between. The CDR3 covers 14 residues. The CDR3 protein is CASSPRTAPYEQYF. The CDR3 nucleotides are TGTGCCAGCTCACCGAGGACGGCTCCCTACGAGCAGTACTTC.

The chain couples TRBV28 to TRBJ2-1; D call uncertain. Trimming removed 3 bases from V and 3 bases from J, with 9 bases in between. This CDR3 is built from 14 residues. Germline-derived CDR1 and CDR2 are MDHEN and SYDVKM. Written as DNA, the CDR3 is TGTGCCAGCAGTTTGGGAAGGAGCTACAATGAGCAGTTCTTC. Its translation: CASSLGRSYNEQFF.

This clone appeared once. The rearrangement links TRBV29-1 to TRBJ1-2, with D hard to call. Germline V gives CDR1 SQVTM, CDR2 ANQGSEA. Trimming stripped 6 bases from V and 0 bases from J, with 11 bases between. This CDR3 region has 13 residues. In DNA, the CDR3 is TGCAGCGTAAGCCGGGATTCTAACTATGGCTACACCTTC. Translation: CSVSRDSNYGYTF.

The gene calls are TRBV9 and TRBJ2-6; D ambiguous. CDR1 is SGDLS, CDR2 YYNGEE, per germline. The V end was cut by 0 bases, the J end by 3 bases, with 7 bases between. The CDR3 covers 15 residues. The CDR3 DNA sequence: TGTGCCAGCAGCGTAGGGGGAAATGGGGCCAACGTCCTGACTTTC. Translating gives CASSVGGNGANVLTF.

The chain employs TRBV6-2 or TRBV6-3 and TRBJ1-5; D is perhaps TRBD1 (5 bases). The ends were cut back, 6 bases at V and 0 bases at J, with 18 bases in the middle. This CDR3 contains 17 residues. CDR1 and CDR2 (germline): MNHEY, SVGEGT. The CDR3 DNA reads as TGTGCCAGCAGCCCTCAATCGGGGGGATATAGCAATCAGCCCCAGCATTTT. Encoded protein: CASSPQSGGYSNQPQHF.

A remark on this clone: Mismatch with germline at one junction end may stem from a read error. V usage is TRBV5-1 and J usage is TRBJ2-3, with TRBD2 identical over 7 bases. The CDR3 consists of 17 residues. Looked up from germline, CDR1 is SGHRS and CDR2 is YFSETQ. CDR3 sequence (DNA): TGCGCCAGCAGCTTGGATCCTAGCGGACTGAGCACAGATATGCAGTATTTT. This sequence encodes CASSLDPSGLSTDMQYF.

The chain is built from TRBV28 and TRBJ1-2; 9 nucleotides match TRBD1. Germline assignment: CDR1 MDHEN and CDR2 SYDVKM. This CDR3 is 12 amino acids long. The V and J ends lost 4 bases and 9 bases, in that order; junction bases with no gene match: 3. CDR3 region: CASSSGTGSYTF. The CDR3 DNA is TGTGCCAGCAGTTCCGGGACAGGGAGCTACACCTTC.